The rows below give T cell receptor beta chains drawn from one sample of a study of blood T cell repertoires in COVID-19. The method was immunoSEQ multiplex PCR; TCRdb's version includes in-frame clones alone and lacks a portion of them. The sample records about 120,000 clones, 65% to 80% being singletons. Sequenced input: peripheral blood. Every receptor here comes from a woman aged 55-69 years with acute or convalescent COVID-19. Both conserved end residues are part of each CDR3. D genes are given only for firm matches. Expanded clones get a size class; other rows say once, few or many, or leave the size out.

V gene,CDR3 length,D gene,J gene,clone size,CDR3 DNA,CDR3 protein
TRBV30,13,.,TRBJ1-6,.,TGTGCCTGGAGCAGGGCGGAGAATTCACCCCTCCACTTT,CAWSRAENSPLHF
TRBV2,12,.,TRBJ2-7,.,TGTGCCAGCAGTCTACTAGCCTACGAGCAGTACTTC,CASSLLAYEQYF
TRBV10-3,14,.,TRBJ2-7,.,TGTGCCATCAGTAGTACAGGGGGGGTCTACGAGCAGTACTTC,CAISSTGGVYEQYF
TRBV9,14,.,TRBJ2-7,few,TGTGCCAGCAGCGTAGGCGGGGACCCCTACGAGCAGTACTTC,CASSVGGDPYEQYF
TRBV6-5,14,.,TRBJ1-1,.,TGTGCCAGCACCGTAGGGGGTATGAACACTGAAGCTTTCTTT,CASTVGGMNTEAFF
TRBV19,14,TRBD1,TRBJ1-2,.,TGTGCCAGTAGTATTTGGACAGGGGTGCGTGGCTACACCTTC,CASSIWTGVRGYTF
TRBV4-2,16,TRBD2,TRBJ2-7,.,TGTGCCAGCAGCCAAGAACCGGGAGGAGAATTCTACGAGCAGTACTTC,CASSQEPGGEFYEQYF
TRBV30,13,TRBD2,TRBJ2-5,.,TGTGCCTGTACTAGCGGGTTAGAGGAGACCCAGTACTTC,CACTSGLEETQYF
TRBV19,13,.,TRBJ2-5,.,TGTGCCAGTAGTCCGTCCAGGGCAGAGACCCAGTACTTC,CASSPSRAETQYF
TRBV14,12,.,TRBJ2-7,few,TGTGCCAGCAGTTCTAGAACCTACGAGCAGTACTTC,CASSSRTYEQYF
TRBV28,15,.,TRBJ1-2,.,TGTGCCAGCGTCCCATATGCCGGGTCGGCTAACGGCTACACCTTC,CASVPYAGSANGYTF
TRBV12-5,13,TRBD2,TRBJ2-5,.,TGTGCTAGTGCCGCTAGCGGGAAAGAGACCCAGTACTTC,CASAASGKETQYF
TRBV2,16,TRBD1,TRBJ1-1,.,TGTGCCACTGTGAGGACAGGTGGACTTTGGGTAGGTGAAGCTTTCTTT,CATVRTGGLWVGEAFF
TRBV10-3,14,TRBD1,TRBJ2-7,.,TGTGCCATCATGAGGGGGCAATCTAGGGACGAGCAGTACTTC,CAIMRGQSRDEQYF
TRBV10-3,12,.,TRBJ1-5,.,TGTGCCATCAGTAGGGAGGCTCAGCCCCAGCATTTT,CAISREAQPQHF
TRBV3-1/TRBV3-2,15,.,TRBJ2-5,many,TGTGCCAGCAGCCAAGATTTGGTCGCCCGGGAGACCCAGTACTTC,CASSQDLVARETQYF
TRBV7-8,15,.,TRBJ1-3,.,TGTGCCAGCAGAACCGGCGGGGGGTCTGGAAACACCATATATTTT,CASRTGGGSGNTIYF
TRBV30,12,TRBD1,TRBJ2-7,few,TGTGCCTGGAGTGGACAGGGGGGGGCGCAGTACTTC,CAWSGQGGAQYF
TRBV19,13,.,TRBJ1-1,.,TGTGCCAGTAGTCCCCGCCGCGAAACTGAAGCTTTCTTT,CASSPRRETEAFF
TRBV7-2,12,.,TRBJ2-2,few,TGTGCCAGCAGCTTAAGGGGCGGGGAGCTGTTTTTT,CASSLRGGELFF